The rows below give T cell receptor beta chains drawn from one sample of a study of blood T cells in healthy people across ages. TCRdb called the 5' RACE reads again in MiXCR, with one record for every CDR3 protein. The data hold some 1.6 million distinct CDR3 sequences, with about 31% observed a single time. The specimen was blood. These receptors came from a young woman in good health. CDR3s include the opening cysteine and the closing phenylalanine or tryptophan. The D gene is left open where the match is weak. Part of the rows lack a size; the others show once, few, many or a class for expanded clones.

cdr3_length: 16; j_call: TRBJ2-3; clone_size: -; d_call: TRBD2; v_call: TRBV10-3; cdr3_nt: TGTGCCGTGACTGCAAACAGCGGGGGGGGCCCAGATACGCAGTATTTT; cdr3_aa: CAVTANSGGGPDTQYF
cdr3_length: 14; j_call: TRBJ2-5; clone_size: few; d_call: -; v_call: TRBV11-2; cdr3_nt: TGTGCCAGCAGCCGAGCGACTTACCAAGAGACCCAGTACTTC; cdr3_aa: CASSRATYQETQYF
cdr3_length: 13; j_call: TRBJ1-1; clone_size: -; d_call: -; v_call: TRBV20-1; cdr3_nt: TGCAGTGCTAGAGGGACAGCTAACACTGAAGCTTTCTTT; cdr3_aa: CSARGTANTEAFF
cdr3_length: 15; j_call: TRBJ2-3; clone_size: -; d_call: TRBD2; v_call: TRBV5-5; cdr3_nt: TGTGCCAGCAACTTCTGGAGCGGGGTAGTGGATACGCAGTATTTT; cdr3_aa: CASNFWSGVVDTQYF
cdr3_length: 14; j_call: TRBJ2-5; clone_size: -; d_call: TRBD1; v_call: TRBV5-1; cdr3_nt: TGCGCCAGCAGCGAGGGACAGGCAGGAGGGACCCAGTACTTC; cdr3_aa: CASSEGQAGGTQYF
cdr3_length: 15; j_call: TRBJ1-1; clone_size: -; d_call: TRBD1; v_call: TRBV5-1; cdr3_nt: TGCGCCAGCAGCCCCGGTAGGGGGCAGGTCACTGAAGCTTTCTTT; cdr3_aa: CASSPGRGQVTEAFF
cdr3_length: 14; j_call: TRBJ1-1; clone_size: -; d_call: TRBD1; v_call: TRBV6-1; cdr3_nt: TGTGCCAGCAGCGACGCGACAGGGATCACTGAAGCTTTCTTT; cdr3_aa: CASSDATGITEAFF
cdr3_length: 15; j_call: TRBJ2-7; clone_size: few; d_call: -; v_call: TRBV7-3; cdr3_nt: TGTGCCAGCAGCTTAAGCGGGACAGATACCTACGAGCAGTACTTC; cdr3_aa: CASSLSGTDTYEQYF
cdr3_length: 17; j_call: TRBJ2-1; clone_size: -; d_call: TRBD2; v_call: TRBV28; cdr3_nt: TGTGCCAGCAGTCCCCCCGGGACTAGCGGGAGGGGTAATGAGCAGTTCTTC; cdr3_aa: CASSPPGTSGRGNEQFF
cdr3_length: 14; j_call: TRBJ2-1; clone_size: few; d_call: -; v_call: TRBV12-3/TRBV12-4; cdr3_nt: TGTGCCAGCCTCAGCCCTAGCTCCTACAATGAGCAGTTCTTC; cdr3_aa: CASLSPSSYNEQFF
cdr3_length: 16; j_call: TRBJ2-2; clone_size: -; d_call: TRBD2; v_call: TRBV20-1; cdr3_nt: TGCAGTGCTCGGACTAGCGGGAGGGCCTTGACCGGGGAGCTGTTTTTT; cdr3_aa: CSARTSGRALTGELFF
cdr3_length: 15; j_call: TRBJ1-2; clone_size: -; d_call: -; v_call: TRBV7-2; cdr3_nt: TGTGCCAGCAGCAATCGAGTAGAGGGGTTAGATGGCTACACCTTC; cdr3_aa: CASSNRVEGLDGYTF
cdr3_length: 13; j_call: TRBJ1-1; clone_size: few; d_call: -; v_call: TRBV5-1; cdr3_nt: TGTGCCAGCAGTTTTGACCTGAACACTGAAGCTTTCTTT; cdr3_aa: CASSFDLNTEAFF
cdr3_length: 13; j_call: TRBJ2-7; clone_size: few; d_call: -; v_call: TRBV15; cdr3_nt: TGTGCCACCAGCAGAGTCCCTGGGGACGAGCAGTACTTC; cdr3_aa: CATSRVPGDEQYF
cdr3_length: 14; j_call: TRBJ2-1; clone_size: -; d_call: -; v_call: TRBV6-1; cdr3_nt: TGTGCCAGCAGTGTAAGCCGGCCTGCAAATGAGCAGTTCTTC; cdr3_aa: CASSVSRPANEQFF
cdr3_length: 10; j_call: TRBJ2-1; clone_size: -; d_call: -; v_call: TRBV2; cdr3_nt: TGTGCCAGCAGAGGACCGGAGCAGTTCTTC; cdr3_aa: CASRGPEQFF
cdr3_length: 17; j_call: TRBJ2-5; clone_size: many; d_call: -; v_call: TRBV29-1; cdr3_nt: TGCAGCGTTGAATTCCGGGCGACAGGAGACAGACAAGAGACCCAGTACTTC; cdr3_aa: CSVEFRATGDRQETQYF
cdr3_length: 15; j_call: TRBJ2-1; clone_size: few; d_call: -; v_call: TRBV6-4; cdr3_nt: TGTGCCAGCAGTGAGGGGCAGAGCTCCTACAATGAGCAGTTCTTC; cdr3_aa: CASSEGQSSYNEQFF
cdr3_length: 13; j_call: TRBJ2-7; clone_size: -; d_call: TRBD1; v_call: TRBV30; cdr3_nt: TGTGCCGGGGGGACAGGTAGCTCCTACGAGCAGTACTTC; cdr3_aa: CAGGTGSSYEQYF
cdr3_length: 18; j_call: TRBJ2-2; clone_size: -; d_call: TRBD2; v_call: TRBV10-3; cdr3_nt: TGTGCCATCCCTTCCGGACTAGCGGAGTACGCGAACACCGGGGAGCTGTTTTTT; cdr3_aa: CAIPSGLAEYANTGELFF
cdr3_length: 16; j_call: TRBJ2-7; clone_size: -; d_call: TRBD1; v_call: TRBV3-1; cdr3_nt: TGTGCCAGCAGCCAAGATTTACAGGGGCCCTCCTACGAGCAGTACTTC; cdr3_aa: CASSQDLQGPSYEQYF
cdr3_length: 14; j_call: TRBJ1-4; clone_size: -; d_call: -; v_call: TRBV12-3/TRBV12-4; cdr3_nt: TGTGCCACCCGGGCCCAAGCAACTAATGAAAAACTGTTTTTT; cdr3_aa: CATRAQATNEKLFF
cdr3_length: 16; j_call: TRBJ1-2; clone_size: -; d_call: -; v_call: TRBV30; cdr3_nt: TGTGCCTGGAGTGTTTCCTCCGGGACACATCTTTATGGCTACACCTTC; cdr3_aa: CAWSVSSGTHLYGYTF
cdr3_length: 17; j_call: TRBJ2-3; clone_size: few; d_call: -; v_call: TRBV29-1; cdr3_nt: TGCAGCCTTAGCCGGGCCCTGAGTATTAGCGCCCTAGATACGCAGTATTTT; cdr3_aa: CSLSRALSISALDTQYF
cdr3_length: 15; j_call: TRBJ2-7; clone_size: many; d_call: TRBD1; v_call: TRBV20-1; cdr3_nt: TGCAGTGCTAGAGACCCGGGACAGGGGGCCTACGAGCAGTACTTC; cdr3_aa: CSARDPGQGAYEQYF
cdr3_length: 15; j_call: TRBJ2-3; clone_size: -; d_call: -; v_call: TRBV7-9; cdr3_nt: TGTGCCAGCAGCCTACTTTCTAGCGTCACAGATACGCAGTATTTT; cdr3_aa: CASSLLSSVTDTQYF
cdr3_length: 15; j_call: TRBJ2-3; clone_size: few; d_call: TRBD2; v_call: TRBV20-1; cdr3_nt: TGCAGTGCTACTGGGGCTAGCGGGAAGGGGGATACGCAGTATTTT; cdr3_aa: CSATGASGKGDTQYF
cdr3_length: 17; j_call: TRBJ2-1; clone_size: few; d_call: TRBD2; v_call: TRBV5-6; cdr3_nt: TGTGCCAGCAGCTTAGCGGGGGGGCCAGGGACCTACAATGAGCAGTTCTTC; cdr3_aa: CASSLAGGPGTYNEQFF
cdr3_length: 16; j_call: TRBJ2-2; clone_size: -; d_call: TRBD1; v_call: TRBV7-2; cdr3_nt: TGTGCCAGCAGCTTACAGGGGGCGCGGGGAATCGGGGAGCTGTTTTTT; cdr3_aa: CASSLQGARGIGELFF
cdr3_length: 13; j_call: TRBJ2-2; clone_size: -; d_call: -; v_call: TRBV20-1; cdr3_nt: TGCGGAGCCCCCTGGGCGGCCACCGGGGAGCTGTTTTTT; cdr3_aa: CGAPWAATGELFF
cdr3_length: 13; j_call: TRBJ2-5; clone_size: few; d_call: -; v_call: TRBV5-4; cdr3_nt: TGTGCCACCACCCGGGACGCTAAAGAGACCCAGTACTTC; cdr3_aa: CATTRDAKETQYF
cdr3_length: 14; j_call: TRBJ2-3; clone_size: many; d_call: TRBD2; v_call: TRBV20-1; cdr3_nt: TGCAGTGCTCCACCGGGACTAGACATAGATACGCAGTATTTT; cdr3_aa: CSAPPGLDIDTQYF
cdr3_length: 14; j_call: TRBJ2-1; clone_size: -; d_call: TRBD2; v_call: TRBV6-6; cdr3_nt: TGTGCCAGCATCCAGCGGGGGGGCCTCGATGAGCAGTTCTTC; cdr3_aa: CASIQRGGLDEQFF
cdr3_length: 15; j_call: TRBJ2-3; clone_size: -; d_call: TRBD2; v_call: TRBV7-2; cdr3_nt: TGTGCCAGCAGCTCCCCCCCGGAACTAGCGGACGCGCAGTATTTT; cdr3_aa: CASSSPPELADAQYF
cdr3_length: 17; j_call: TRBJ2-6; clone_size: few; d_call: -; v_call: TRBV11-1; cdr3_nt: TGTGCCAGCAGCAATAGGGGACCCCTCTCTGGGGCCAACGTCCTGACTTTC; cdr3_aa: CASSNRGPLSGANVLTF
cdr3_length: 13; j_call: TRBJ2-1; clone_size: few; d_call: -; v_call: TRBV20-1; cdr3_nt: TGCAGTGCTAGAGTGGATACCCTCAATGAGCAGTTCTTC; cdr3_aa: CSARVDTLNEQFF
cdr3_length: 15; j_call: TRBJ2-5; clone_size: many; d_call: -; v_call: TRBV27; cdr3_nt: TGTGCCAGCAGTCCTCCGTACCGGCCGCTGGAGACCCAGTACTTC; cdr3_aa: CASSPPYRPLETQYF
cdr3_length: 15; j_call: TRBJ2-2; clone_size: once; d_call: TRBD1; v_call: TRBV28; cdr3_nt: TGTGCCAGCTCGGGACAGGGAAGGGGCACCGGGGAGCTGTTTTTT; cdr3_aa: CASSGQGRGTGELFF
cdr3_length: 15; j_call: TRBJ2-1; clone_size: -; d_call: -; v_call: TRBV20-1; cdr3_nt: TGCAGTGCCCGAGGGACCAGCAGCCTCTACAATGGGCAGTTCTTC; cdr3_aa: CSARGTSSLYNGQFF
cdr3_length: 13; j_call: TRBJ1-1; clone_size: once; d_call: -; v_call: TRBV20-1; cdr3_nt: TGCAGTGCCAGCTGGCTAACGGGGACTGAAGCTTTCTTT; cdr3_aa: CSASWLTGTEAFF
cdr3_length: 14; j_call: TRBJ2-1; clone_size: once; d_call: TRBD2; v_call: TRBV20-1; cdr3_nt: TGCAGTGCTATAGCGGGGGGGCTAGCGGGTGAGCAGTTCTTC; cdr3_aa: CSAIAGGLAGEQFF
cdr3_length: 17; j_call: TRBJ2-7; clone_size: -; d_call: -; v_call: TRBV7-9; cdr3_nt: TGTGCCAGCAGCTCCTTCCGAGGGACCCTGTACCCCTACGAGCAGTACTTC; cdr3_aa: CASSSFRGTLYPYEQYF
cdr3_length: 14; j_call: TRBJ2-7; clone_size: -; d_call: TRBD2; v_call: TRBV5-1; cdr3_nt: TGCGCCAGCAGCACCGGGGGGGCCCGACACGAGCAGTACTTC; cdr3_aa: CASSTGGARHEQYF
cdr3_length: 15; j_call: TRBJ2-1; clone_size: few; d_call: TRBD2; v_call: TRBV28; cdr3_nt: TGTGCCAGCAGTTTAGCGGGAGGAGGGTTCAATGAGCAGTTCTTC; cdr3_aa: CASSLAGGGFNEQFF
cdr3_length: 16; j_call: TRBJ2-1; clone_size: -; d_call: TRBD2; v_call: TRBV6-2/TRBV6-3; cdr3_nt: TGTGCCAGCAGTTACCGCCCGGCTAGCGGGGGTAATGAGCAGTTCTTC; cdr3_aa: CASSYRPASGGNEQFF
cdr3_length: 15; j_call: TRBJ2-7; clone_size: -; d_call: TRBD2; v_call: TRBV6-2/TRBV6-3; cdr3_nt: TGTGCCAGCAGTTATCCTCTAGGGACTAGCTCCGAGCAGTACTTC; cdr3_aa: CASSYPLGTSSEQYF
cdr3_length: 13; j_call: TRBJ2-7; clone_size: many; d_call: -; v_call: TRBV13; cdr3_nt: TGTGCCAGCAGCTTAGGGAACCCCTACGAGCAGTACTTC; cdr3_aa: CASSLGNPYEQYF
cdr3_length: 15; j_call: TRBJ2-2; clone_size: -; d_call: -; v_call: TRBV24-1; cdr3_nt: TGTGCCACCAGTGACCCAAACACAAGCGCCGGGGAGCTGTTTTTT; cdr3_aa: CATSDPNTSAGELFF
cdr3_length: 16; j_call: TRBJ2-1; clone_size: -; d_call: -; v_call: TRBV4-1; cdr3_nt: TGCGCCAGCAGCCAGGGGCTGGCTAAAACCTACAATGAGCAGTTCTTC; cdr3_aa: CASSQGLAKTYNEQFF
cdr3_length: 13; j_call: TRBJ2-1; clone_size: -; d_call: TRBD2; v_call: TRBV20-1; cdr3_nt: TGCAGTGCTGAGGGACTAGGGAGGGATGAGCAGTTCTTC; cdr3_aa: CSAEGLGRDEQFF
cdr3_length: 16; j_call: TRBJ1-5; clone_size: -; d_call: -; v_call: TRBV10-3; cdr3_nt: TGTGCCATCAGTGAGTCGGGGCAACTTAGCAATCAGCCCCAGCATTTT; cdr3_aa: CAISESGQLSNQPQHF
cdr3_length: 17; j_call: TRBJ1-1; clone_size: -; d_call: TRBD1; v_call: TRBV12-3/TRBV12-4; cdr3_nt: TGTGCCAGCAGTTTTTGGCTGAGGACAGGGAGGAACACTGAAGCTTTCTTT; cdr3_aa: CASSFWLRTGRNTEAFF